The 10 T cell receptor beta chains given below trace back to one sample, sequenced in a study of cytotoxic CD8 clonotypes in ibrutinib-treated CLL. Method: immunoSEQ multiplex PCR; TCRdb's copy keeps in-frame clones and lacks some. Of more than 75,000 clones listed, over 60% are singletons. Source: PBMCs, taken after 24 months of ibrutinib treatment. These receptors came from a human donor with chronic lymphocytic leukemia.

The V gene is TRBV10-3, the J gene TRBJ2-1, with TRBD1 identical over 8 bases. The germline gives CDR1 ENHRY, CDR2 SYGVKD. CDR3 length equals 13 residues. Trimming took 10 bases from V and 7 from J; bases not matched to a gene: 9. Here the CDR3 reads CATRTGPTNEQFF. In DNA, the CDR3 is TGTGCCACTCGGACAGGGCCTACAAATGAGCAGTTCTTC.

This clone was observed a few times. The V and J genes are TRBV7-2 and TRBJ1-2; the D gene is possibly TRBD1 (6 bases). Between the trimmed V and J ends, which lost 7 bases and 4 bases, there was a span of 19 bases. This CDR3 comprises 15 residues. The germline CDR1 and CDR2 sequences are SGHTA and FQGNSA. CDR3 amino acids: CASKNNREKSYGYTF. The CDR3 nucleotides read TGTGCCAGCAAAAATAACAGGGAAAAGTCCTATGGCTACACCTTC.

This sequence joins TRBV6-5 and TRBJ2-7; D possibly uses TRBD1 or TRBD2 (5 bases each). The CDR3 runs to 16 residues. Germline CDR1 and CDR2: MNHEY and SVGAGI. The V and J ends lost 2 bases and 4 bases respectively, with 18 bases between them. In DNA, the CDR3 is TGTGCCAGCAGTTACACACAACCTGGTTGGGGGTACGAGCAGTACTTC. Protein product: CASSYTQPGWGYEQYF.

In nucleotides, the CDR3 is TGTGCCTGGAGTCCGGGCCCTGGTGAAGCTTTCTTT. This translates into CAWSPGPGEAFF. The chain combines TRBV30 with TRBJ1-1; D is ambiguous. This CDR3 has 12 amino acids. Trimming took 2 bases from V and 7 from J, leaving 11 bases between them. Germline V gives CDR1 GTSNPN, CDR2 SVGIG (reference sequence). The complete variable domain, with remaining parts taken from reference TRBV30 and TRBJ1-1, reads SQTIHQWPATLVQPVGSPLSLECTVEGTSNPNLYWYRQAAGRGLQLLFYSVGIGQISSEVPQNLSASRPQDRQFILSSKKLLLSDSGFYLCAWSPGPGEAFFGQGTRLTVV.

In its sample, this clone was seen a few times. V gene TRBV28 combines with J gene TRBJ2-5; possibly TRBD1 or TRBD2 for D (5 bases each). The V gene's germline CDR1 is MDHEN and CDR2 SYDVKM. The V end lost 6 bases, the J end lost 5 bases, and 16 bases lay between the germline ends. CDR3 size: 14 residues. The CDR3 protein is CASRGTGRGETQYF. The CDR3 DNA sequence: TGTGCCAGCAGGGGTACAGGTCGGGGTGAGACCCAGTACTTC.

Note on this clone: A junction end diverges from the germline sequence, so it may reflect a read error. The rearrangement joins TRBV7-9 to TRBJ2-1, with TRBD2 matching over 10 bases. From germline, CDR1 is SEHNR and CDR2 FQNEAQ (reference sequence). The CDR3 runs 14 residues. The DNA of the CDR3 is TGTGCCAGCAGCTTAGCCTCCCCCGAAGCGGGGGGGCTCTTC. This translates into CASSLASPEAGGLF.

This clone was seen more than once but under ten times. The chain recombines TRBV4-1 with TRBJ2-3, with 13 positions matching TRBD2. The ends lost 3 bases at V and 0 bases at J; junction bases unmatched: 6. Germline V gives CDR1 MGHRA, CDR2 YSYEKL. This CDR3 region has 18 residues. The chain's CDR3 is CASSHDRLAGGSTDTQYF. In DNA, the CDR3 is TGCGCCAGCAGCCATGACAGACTAGCGGGAGGTAGCACAGATACGCAGTATTTT.

This chain connects TRBV19 to TRBJ2-2; D is undetermined. The CDR3 sequence is 13 residues long. V was trimmed by 3 bases and J by 3 bases, leaving 5 bases between them. Per the germline V gene, CDR1 is LNHDA and CDR2 is SQIVND (reference sequence). CDR3: CASSMMDTGELFF. For the CDR3, the DNA is TGTGCCAGTAGTATGATGGACACCGGGGAGCTGTTTTTT.

The chain uses TRBV5-1 and TRBJ2-7, with TRBD1 matching 9 bases. This CDR3 is built from 13 residues. Per the germline V gene, CDR1 is SGHRS and CDR2 is YFSETQ. V was clipped by 3 bases and J by 4 bases; unmatched bases: 2. CDR3 DNA: TGCGCCAGCAGCTGGGGACAGGGATACGAGCAGTACTTC. Its protein product is CASSWGQGYEQYF.

This rearrangement joins TRBV11-3 to TRBJ2-3, with 10 bases matching TRBD2. The CDR3 totals 15 residues. Looked up from germline, CDR1 is SGHNT and CDR2 is YENEEA. The J segment lost 4 bases and the V segment lost 2 bases, leaving 3 bases of the junction unmatched. This CDR3 is CASSLPAGGADTQYF. Written as DNA, the CDR3 is TGTGCCAGCAGCTTACCAGCGGGAGGGGCAGATACGCAGTATTTT.